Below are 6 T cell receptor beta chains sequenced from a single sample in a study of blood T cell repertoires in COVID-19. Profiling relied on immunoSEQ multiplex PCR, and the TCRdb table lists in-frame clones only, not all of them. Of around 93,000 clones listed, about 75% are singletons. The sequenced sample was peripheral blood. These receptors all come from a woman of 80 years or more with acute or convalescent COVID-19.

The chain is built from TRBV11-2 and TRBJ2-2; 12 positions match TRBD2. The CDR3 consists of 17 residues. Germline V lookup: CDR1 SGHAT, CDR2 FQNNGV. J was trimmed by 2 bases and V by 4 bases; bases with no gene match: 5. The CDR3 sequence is CASSSRLAGVNTGELFF. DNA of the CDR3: TGTGCCAGCAGCTCCAGACTAGCGGGAGTAAACACCGGGGAGCTGTTTTTT.

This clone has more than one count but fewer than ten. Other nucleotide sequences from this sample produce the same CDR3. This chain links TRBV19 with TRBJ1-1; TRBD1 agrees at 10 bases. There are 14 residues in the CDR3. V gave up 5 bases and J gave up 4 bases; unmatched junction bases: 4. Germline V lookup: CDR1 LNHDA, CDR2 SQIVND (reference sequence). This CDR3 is CASSPGQGSTEAFF. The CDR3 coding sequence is TGTGCCAGTAGTCCGGGACAGGGGAGCACTGAAGCTTTCTTT. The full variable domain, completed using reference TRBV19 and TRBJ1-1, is DGGITQSPKYLFRKEGQNVTLSCEQNLNHDAMYWYRQDPGQGLRLIYYSQIVNDFQKGDIAEGYSVSREKKESFPLTVTSAQKNPTAFYLCASSPGQGSTEAFFGQGTRLTVV.

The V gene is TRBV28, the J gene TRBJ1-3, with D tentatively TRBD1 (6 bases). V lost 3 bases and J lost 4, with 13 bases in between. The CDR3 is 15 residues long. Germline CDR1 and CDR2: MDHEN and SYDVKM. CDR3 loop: CASSFQGLRGNTIYF. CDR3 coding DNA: TGTGCCAGCAGTTTCCAGGGGTTGAGGGGAAACACCATATATTTT.

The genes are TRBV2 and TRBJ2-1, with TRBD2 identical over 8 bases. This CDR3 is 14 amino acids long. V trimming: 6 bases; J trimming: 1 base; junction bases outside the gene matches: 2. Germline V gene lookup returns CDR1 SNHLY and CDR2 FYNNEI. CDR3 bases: TGTGCCAGCAGATCGGGGGGGTCCTACAATGAGCAGTTCTTC. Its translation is CASRSGGSYNEQFF.

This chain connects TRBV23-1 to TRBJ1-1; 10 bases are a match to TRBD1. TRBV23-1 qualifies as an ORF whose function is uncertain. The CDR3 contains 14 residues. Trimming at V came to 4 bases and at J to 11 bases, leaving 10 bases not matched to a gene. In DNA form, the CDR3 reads TGCGCCAGCAGTCCCCCGGGACAGGGGATAGATGCTTTCTTT. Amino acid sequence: CASSPPGQGIDAFF.

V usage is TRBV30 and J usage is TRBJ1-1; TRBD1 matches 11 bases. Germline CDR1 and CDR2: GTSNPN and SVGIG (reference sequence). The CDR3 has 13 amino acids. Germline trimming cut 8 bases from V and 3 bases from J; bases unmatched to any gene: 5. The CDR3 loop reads CAQGDRGDTEAFF. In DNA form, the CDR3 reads TGTGCCCAGGGGGACAGGGGGGACACTGAAGCTTTCTTT.